One and the same sample provided the 11 T cell receptor beta chains below, sequenced in a study of cytomegalovirus exposure and HLA in healthy donors. 60 Vbeta and 13 Jbeta primers were used in PCR. Clones were read by immunoSEQ multiplex PCR, and TCRdb kept only the in-frame ones, dropping some. The sample holds tens of thousands of clones, around 78% seen once. The sample was PBMCs. The receptors were sampled from a woman aged 40-49 years in good health and CMV-seropositive.

This chain connects TRBV7-9 to TRBJ1-2; D not resolved. The V end lost 5 bases, the J end lost 7 bases, and 20 bases lay between the germline ends. This CDR3 region has 15 residues. Germline assignment: CDR1 SEHNR and CDR2 FQNEAQ (reference sequence). In nucleotides, the CDR3 is TGTGCCAGCAGCCCCGAGGGCCGCAAACCGGTTGGCTACACCTTC. Its protein is CASSPEGRKPVGYTF.

This sequence joins TRBV6-6 and TRBJ2-7; 8 bases are shared with TRBD2. Germline V gives CDR1 MNHNY, CDR2 SVGAGI (reference sequence). The CDR3 covers 15 residues. V shed 3 bases, J shed 3 bases, and the junction held 7 bases outside the gene matches. CDR3: CASSYGGSGIYEQYF. CDR3 in DNA: TGTGCCAGCAGTTATGGCGGTAGCGGGATCTACGAGCAGTACTTC.

The chain joins TRBV5-6 to TRBJ2-1; 12 positions agree with TRBD2. Germline CDR1 reads SGHDT; CDR2 reads YYEEEE. This CDR3 region has 18 residues. V shed 4 bases, J shed 5 bases, and the junction held 13 bases outside the gene matches. CDR3 bases: TGTGCCAGCAGCCCCCAATGGACTAGCGGGAATGGGGACAATGAGCAGTTCTTC. Encoded protein: CASSPQWTSGNGDNEQFF.

The chain is built from TRBV5-4 and TRBJ1-2; 8 nucleotides line up with TRBD1. This CDR3 contains 16 residues. The V gene's germline CDR1 is SGHNT and CDR2 YYREEE (reference sequence). Trimming removed 3 bases from V and 2 bases from J; junction bases left unmatched: 9. The CDR3 spells CASSSGQEIENYGYTF. CDR3 in DNA: TGTGCCAGCAGCTCGGGACAGGAGATTGAAAACTATGGCTACACCTTC.

This clone was found once. CDR3 nucleotides: TGTGCCAGCAGTGAAATTTGGGTAAAAGGACAGGGGGTTAGCGGCTACACCTTC. As protein: CASSEIWVKGQGVSGYTF. This chain links TRBV25-1 with TRBJ1-2; 10 positions agree with TRBD1. With V trimmed by 2 bases and J by 8 bases, 17 bases remained unmatched. This CDR3 comprises 18 residues. Germline assignment: CDR1 MGHDK and CDR2 SYGVNS.

The genes are TRBV28 and TRBJ1-1; no definite D call. Germline loops: CDR1 MDHEN, CDR2 SYDVKM. The V and J ends lost 3 bases and 0 bases respectively, with 14 bases between them. This CDR3 has 16 residues. Written as DNA, the CDR3 is TGTGCCAGCAGTTTGCCGCCAGCGGCCATGAACACTGAAGCTTTCTTT. Its protein is CASSLPPAAMNTEAFF.

The J gene is TRBJ2-3, the V gene TRBV9; a weak D match, TRBD2 (6 bases). Trimming left V 2 bases short and J 7 bases short, with 14 bases between. This CDR3 is built from 14 residues. From germline, CDR1 is SGDLS and CDR2 YYNGEE. CDR3 coding DNA: TGTGCCAGCAGCGTGGGACTCCAAGGGAATACGCAGTATTTT. Protein product: CASSVGLQGNTQYF.

The rearrangement joins TRBV6-1 to TRBJ1-1, with a tentative D call TRBD1 (6 bases). This CDR3 is built from 14 residues. V dropped 1 base and J dropped 6 bases, with 12 bases sitting between them. The germline V gene has CDR1 MNHNS and CDR2 SASEGT. CDR3 protein: CASSEGWAGAEAFF. DNA for the CDR3: TGTGCCAGCAGTGAAGGGTGGGCAGGGGCTGAAGCTTTCTTT.

This clone was observed a few times. The gene calls are TRBV6-5 and TRBJ1-6; D is unresolved. CDR3 size: 13 residues. From germline, CDR1 is MNHEY and CDR2 SVGAGI. V lost 6 bases to trimming and J lost 10 bases, with 13 bases between them. Here the CDR3 DNA reads TGTGCCAGCAGAGGAGGGTTTGGCTCACCCCTCCACTTT. This translates into CASRGGFGSPLHF.

The chain joins TRBV7-3 to TRBJ2-3, with 7 bases aligning to TRBD1. After removal of 5 bases from V and 1 base from J, the junction contained 6 bases not matched to a gene. The germline V gene encodes CDR1 SGHTA and CDR2 FQGTGA. This CDR3 region has 15 residues. CDR3 DNA sequence: TGTGCCAGCAGCCCTTCCGGGACAGGCACAGATACGCAGTATTTT. It translates to CASSPSGTGTDTQYF.

The V and J genes are TRBV4-3 and TRBJ2-7; possible D gene TRBD1, 6 bases. Germline V CDR1 and CDR2: LGHNA, YSLEER. V was cut by 4 bases and J by 4 bases, with 17 bases left in between. The CDR3 contains 15 residues. The CDR3, as DNA: TGCGCCAGCAGCCTCGCACCGGGACATCTTTACGAGCAGTACTTC. Translating gives CASSLAPGHLYEQYF.